This TCR beta chain was retrieved from a study of neurological immune-mediated disorders. Study results and limitations: The absence of shared CDR3 amino acid sequences among expanded clones across subjects suggests private repertoires in all groups. The multiple sclerosis repertoire cluster was associated with no clinical or MRI feature. It was the repertoires of 18 of 34 multiple sclerosis patients that phylogenetic grouping placed in one related-CDR3 cluster, which is a possible signature.

Looked up from germline, CDR1 is SGHRS and CDR2 is YFSETQ. CDR3 length: 14 amino acids. V was pared by 0 bases and J by 5 bases, with 9 bases between. As for the cDNA, it was generated by 5'RACE with 10-nucleotide random UMIs. Each CDR3 protein gets one entry after TCRdb re-called the 5' RACE reads with MiXCR. Of tens of thousands of distinct CDR3 sequences in the sample, 5.8% are singletons; the top ten hold roughly 1.5%. Ten or more counts support this clonotype. What it binds is not known. The sequenced sample consisted of CD4+ T cells from blood. The rearrangement joins TRBV5-1 to TRBJ1-5; perhaps TRBD1 as D (5 bases). The receptor was derived from a woman younger than 35 with multiple sclerosis. The CDR3 reads CASSLEGADQPQHF. DNA of the CDR3: TGCGCCAGCAGCTTGGAAGGGGCGGATCAGCCCCAGCATTTT.